Shown below are 9 T cell receptor beta chains from a single sample sequenced in a study of blood T cell repertoires in COVID-19. Libraries were prepared by immunoSEQ multiplex PCR; TCRdb keeps only in-frame clonotypes and omits some of them. The sample holds about 220,000 clones, 84% seen once. Sequenced material: peripheral blood. These receptor sequences come from a man aged 25 to 45 with active or convalescent COVID-19.

This clone was seen once. The chain combines TRBV4-2 with TRBJ1-1; D is unclear. This CDR3 comprises 14 residues. The V end lost 0 bases, the J end lost 1 base, and 6 bases lay between the germline ends. Looked up from germline, CDR1 is LGHNA and CDR2 is YNFKEQ. This CDR3 is CASSQEATNTEAFF. The CDR3 DNA reads TGTGCCAGCAGCCAAGAAGCTACGAACACTGAAGCTTTCTTT.

This clone was observed a handful of times. J is TRBJ2-7 and V is TRBV27, with TRBD2 as a possible D gene (6 bases). The ends were cut back, 5 bases at V and 3 bases at J, with 14 bases in the middle. The CDR3 covers 14 residues. CDR1 is MNHEY and CDR2 is SMNVEV in the germline V gene (reference sequence). The CDR3 nucleotides read TGTGCCAGCAGTCCCGGGACTTCACTCTACGAGCAGTACTTC. Protein: CASSPGTSLYEQYF.

This chain connects TRBV24-1 to TRBJ1-1; no reliable D call. CDR1 is KGHDR, CDR2 SFDVKD, per germline. Trimming took off 9 bases at V and 7 bases at J, with 17 bases between the two ends. This CDR3 contains 13 residues. The CDR3 is CATSSRNSNEAFF. CDR3 nucleotides: TGTGCCACCTCCTCCAGGAACTCTAATGAAGCTTTCTTT.

In this sample, this clone turned up once. The V gene is TRBV29-1, the J gene TRBJ2-7; maybe TRBD1 (6 bases). The germline V gene encodes CDR1 SQVTM and CDR2 ANQGSEA. The CDR3 consists of 12 residues. The V end lost 6 bases, the J end lost 0 bases, and 9 bases lay between the germline ends. In nucleotides, the CDR3 is TGCAGCGTCTCGGACAGCTCCTACGAGCAGTACTTC. It encodes CSVSDSSYEQYF.

This chain connects TRBV19 to TRBJ2-1; D unclear. The V end was cut by 0 bases, the J end by 7 bases, with 13 bases between. The CDR3 has 15 residues. Germline lookup yields CDR1 LNHDA and CDR2 SQIVND (reference sequence). CDR3 in amino acids: CASSIDQLPGNEQFF. Written as DNA, the CDR3 is TGTGCCAGTAGTATAGATCAACTTCCTGGTAATGAGCAGTTCTTC.

This clone showed up just a few times. V usage is TRBV9 and J usage is TRBJ1-5; D is ambiguous. Per the germline V gene, CDR1 is SGDLS and CDR2 is YYNGEE. V shed 4 bases and J shed 6 bases, with 17 bases lying between them. The CDR3 loop spans 15 amino acids. CDR3 sequence: CASSPSPQTAQPQHF. Written as DNA, the CDR3 is TGTGCCAGCAGCCCGAGCCCACAGACGGCTCAGCCCCAGCATTTT.

The gene calls are TRBV11-2 and TRBJ2-1; TRBD2 agrees at 14 bases. The CDR3 has 15 residues. V shed 4 bases, J shed 5 bases, and the junction held 1 base outside the gene matches. CDR1 is SGHAT, CDR2 FQNNGV, per germline. The DNA of the CDR3 is TGTGCCAGCAGCTCGGGACTAGCGGGAGACAATGAGCAGTTCTTC. Protein: CASSSGLAGDNEQFF.

This sequence joins TRBV18 and TRBJ2-7, with 8 bases fitting TRBD1. The trim removed 6 bases at V and 4 bases at J, leaving 8 bases unmatched. Germline lookup yields CDR1 KGHSH and CDR2 LQKENI. There are 14 residues in the CDR3. The CDR3, as DNA: TGTGCCAGCTCGCTTGGACAGGGTAATTACGAGCAGTACTTC. As protein: CASSLGQGNYEQYF.

The chain combines TRBV18 with TRBJ1-1, with a possible D match to TRBD1 (5 bases). CDR1 and CDR2 from the germline V gene are KGHSH and LQKENI. The CDR3 is made up of 14 amino acids. V lost 1 base and J 1 base, leaving 7 bases between the germline ends. The CDR3 spells CASSPLTGNTEAFF. The DNA of the CDR3 is TGTGCCAGCTCACCACTCACAGGGAACACTGAAGCTTTCTTT.